This record looks at one T cell receptor (beta chain) sequence and its context. There are 17 residues in the CDR3. With 5 bases removed from V and 5 bases from J, the gap between germline ends came to 25 bases. Germline V gene data show CDR1 as MNHEY and CDR2 as SMNVEV (reference sequence). The source of the sample is a study of OX40 agonist ivuxolimab in advanced cancers. Produced via immunoSEQ multiplex PCR; TCRdb's table is partial and in-frame only. Of about 60,000 clones listed, approximately 93% are singletons. The chain is built from TRBV27 and TRBJ2-7; maybe TRBD2 (5 bases). This material consisted of CD4+ or CD8+ T cells sorted from blood, taken in a trial of the OX40 agonist ivuxolimab. The TCR comes from an adult with an advanced solid tumor such as melanoma, head and neck, liver or kidney cancer. The CDR3 sequence: CASSPSVRGSNTHEQYF. CDR3 sequence (DNA): TGTGCCAGCAGTCCCTCCGTCCGAGGGAGTAATACCCACGAGCAGTACTTC.